A single sample is the source of the 31 T cell receptor beta chains below, sequenced in a study of OX40 agonist ivuxolimab in advanced cancers. Sequencing was performed with immunoSEQ multiplex PCR; in TCRdb, only in-frame clones are kept and a portion is missing. The sample lists 50,000 to 70,000 clones; 85% were seen once. The sequencing here drew on CD4+ or CD8+ T cells sorted from blood, taken in a trial of the OX40 agonist ivuxolimab. Receptor source: an adult with an advanced solid tumor such as melanoma, head and neck, liver or kidney cancer.

The chain is built from TRBV30 and TRBJ2-1; D possibly uses TRBD1 or TRBD2 (5 bases each). The CDR3 spans 13 residues. Trimming shortened V by 2 bases and J by 8 bases, and 13 bases separated the two germline ends. CDR1 is GTSNPN and CDR2 is SVGIG in the germline V gene (reference sequence). The CDR3 sequence is CAWSTGTRDEQFF. The CDR3 bases are TGTGCCTGGAGTACCGGGACCCGTGATGAGCAGTTCTTC.

CDR3 region: CASSPTGALNTEAFF. In nucleotides, the CDR3 is TGCGCCAGCAGCCCCACGGGGGCCTTGAACACTGAAGCTTTCTTT. The chain uses TRBV10-1 and TRBJ1-1; tentatively, D is TRBD1 (6 bases). Germline V gene sequence: CDR1 WNHNN, CDR2 SYGVQD (reference sequence). The CDR3 extends over 15 amino acids. V lost 6 bases and J 0 bases, leaving 14 bases between the germline ends.

CDR3 sequence (DNA): TGTGCCTGGAGTAAAGGGTGGAATGAGCAGTTCTTC. Translating it yields CAWSKGWNEQFF. The rearrangement joins TRBV30 to TRBJ2-1; D is undetermined. CDR3 length: 12 residues. Germline loops: CDR1 GTSNPN, CDR2 SVGIG (reference sequence). Between the trimmed V and J ends, which lost 2 bases and 7 bases, there was a span of 9 bases.

The chain is built from TRBV2 and TRBJ1-2; TRBD1 is a possible D gene (5 bases). The germline gives CDR1 SNHLY, CDR2 FYNNEI. Trimming removed 6 bases at V and 9 bases at J, with 17 bases between. This CDR3 region has 13 residues. CDR3 protein: CASRPDSLWSYTF. The CDR3 DNA is TGTGCCAGCAGACCTGACAGCCTATGGAGCTACACCTTC.

The chain recombines TRBV10-3 with TRBJ2-7; the match to TRBD1 covers 7 bases. The J segment lost 7 bases and the V segment lost 1 base, leaving 7 bases of the junction unmatched. The CDR3 loop spans 14 amino acids. Germline CDR1 ENHRY, CDR2 SYGVKD. CDR3 in DNA: TGTGCCATCAGTGAGTTTGGGACAGAGGAGGAGCAGTACTTC. Its protein is CAISEFGTEEEQYF.

The genes are TRBV7-2 and TRBJ2-5, with D possibly matching TRBD2 (6 bases). The CDR3 runs 16 residues. Between the trimmed V and J ends, which lost 2 bases and 1 base, there was a span of 14 bases. Looked up from germline, CDR1 is SGHTA and CDR2 is FQGNSA. DNA for the CDR3: TGTGCCAGCAGCTTATTTCTCGGGGGTATCCAAGAGACCCAGTACTTC. Translation gives CASSLFLGGIQETQYF.

The rearrangement links TRBV18 to TRBJ2-5; 8 nucleotides match TRBD2. After removal of 3 bases from V and 0 bases from J, the junction contained 9 bases not matched to a gene. The CDR3 consists of 17 residues. Germline CDR1 KGHSH, CDR2 LQKENI. The CDR3 region is CASSPSRGSGDQETQYF. The CDR3 region has the DNA TGTGCCAGCTCACCCTCGAGAGGTAGCGGGGACCAAGAGACCCAGTACTTC.

The V call is TRBV10-1, the J call TRBJ2-5; 10 positions match TRBD2. Germline V gene lookup returns CDR1 WNHNN and CDR2 SYGVQD (reference sequence). This CDR3 region has 15 residues. V lost 2 bases, J lost 5 bases, and 5 bases stayed unmatched. Here the CDR3 reads CASSEQREGPETQYF. Written as DNA, the CDR3 is TGCGCCAGCAGTGAGCAGCGGGAGGGCCCGGAGACCCAGTACTTC.

This rearrangement joins TRBV5-1 to TRBJ1-1; D is ambiguous. CDR1 is SGHRS and CDR2 is YFSETQ in the germline V gene. With 4 bases removed from V and 11 bases from J, the gap between germline ends came to 18 bases. The CDR3 length is 13 residues. CDR3 sequence: CASSPFETVEAFF. The CDR3 region has the DNA TGCGCCAGCAGCCCTTTCGAGACCGTCGAGGCTTTCTTT.

This sequence joins TRBV7-8 and TRBJ1-2; the D gene is possibly TRBD1 (5 bases). V was cut by 1 base and J by 5 bases, with 11 bases left in between. Looked up from germline, CDR1 is SGHVS and CDR2 is FQNEAQ. The CDR3 consists of 14 residues. CDR3: CASSLGEDSYGYTF. The DNA of the CDR3 is TGTGCCAGCAGCTTAGGGGAAGACAGTTATGGCTACACCTTC.

The table lists this clone with a few counts. V is TRBV6-1 and J is TRBJ1-2; tentatively, D is TRBD1 (5 bases). Germline CDR1 reads MNHNS; CDR2 reads SASEGT. Trimming shortened V by 5 bases and J by 4 bases, and 8 bases separated the two germline ends. The CDR3 is 12 residues long. The CDR3 sequence: CASSSGSYGYTF. As DNA, the CDR3 is TGTGCCAGCAGTTCAGGGAGCTATGGCTACACCTTC.

This clone is judged medium-sized. The genes are TRBV2 and TRBJ1-5, with D possibly being TRBD1 (5 bases). CDR3 length: 14 residues. V gave up 6 bases and J gave up 0 bases, with 9 bases separating them. The germline V gene encodes CDR1 SNHLY and CDR2 FYNNEI. CDR3 bases: TGTGCCAGCAGGGGGACGTATAGCAATCAGCCCCAGCATTTT. Amino acid sequence: CASRGTYSNQPQHF.

This clone has only one observation. V is TRBV6-5 and J is TRBJ2-5; a possible D gene is TRBD2 (5 bases). Germline V gene sequence: CDR1 MNHEY, CDR2 SVGAGI. With 8 bases removed from V and 4 bases from J, the gap between germline ends came to 14 bases. The CDR3 is made up of 13 amino acids. The CDR3: CASSPGGGETQYF. In DNA, the CDR3 is TGTGCCAGCTCCCCCGGAGGTGGAGAGACCCAGTACTTC.

This clone occurred once. In the same sample, other DNA sequences code for this CDR3. V is TRBV11-2 and J is TRBJ2-3; unclear D gene. Germline CDR1 is SGHAT and CDR2 is FQNNGV. Between the trimmed V and J ends, which lost 4 bases and 4 bases, there was a span of 3 bases. The CDR3 has 11 amino acids. The CDR3 sequence is CASSSSDTQYF. In DNA, the CDR3 is TGTGCCAGCAGCTCATCAGATACGCAGTATTTT.

This chain uses TRBV6-1 with TRBJ2-3; TRBD2 might be the D (6 bases). Germline V gene lookup returns CDR1 MNHNS and CDR2 SASEGT. The V end lost 5 bases, the J end lost 4 bases, and 13 bases lay between the germline ends. This CDR3 spans 14 amino acids. This CDR3 reads CASSPREWPDTQYF. The DNA for the CDR3 is TGTGCCAGCAGTCCCCGGGAGTGGCCAGATACGCAGTATTTT.

About this clone: At one end, the junction sequence differs from germline, possibly due to a read error. This rearrangement joins TRBV2 to TRBJ1-4; no reliable D call. Germline values: CDR1 SNHLY, CDR2 FYNNEI. This CDR3 comprises 15 residues. As DNA, the CDR3 is TGTGCCAGCTGTGAGGGCAGGAGGGCTAATGAAAAACTGTTTTTT. Protein: CASCEGRRANEKLFF.

This clone showed up just a few times. The rearrangement uses TRBV7-2 and TRBJ1-5; a weak D match, TRBD1 (6 bases). CDR3 length equals 15 residues. Germline CDR1 SGHTA, CDR2 FQGNSA. The V and J ends lost 6 bases and 4 bases respectively, with 16 bases between them. CDR3 region: CASSWRGGWNQPQHF. The CDR3, as DNA: TGTGCCAGCAGTTGGAGGGGGGGATGGAATCAGCCCCAGCATTTT.

The gene calls are TRBV6-1 and TRBJ1-1; TRBD1 is a possible D gene (5 bases). Germline V CDR1 and CDR2: MNHNS, SASEGT. The CDR3 consists of 13 residues. Trimming removed 8 bases from V and 1 base from J, with 11 bases in between. CDR3 loop: CASGWGENTEAFF. CDR3 DNA sequence: TGTGCCAGCGGGTGGGGGGAGAACACTGAAGCTTTCTTT.

As regards this clone: The germline gene is not matched at one end of the junction; a read error may be the cause. This chain joins TRBV2 and TRBJ2-7; possible D gene TRBD1, 5 bases. The CDR3 covers 12 residues. Per germline, CDR1 SNHLY and CDR2 FYNNEI. The DNA for the CDR3 is TGTGCCAGCTCCAGGGCTGTTCCGGTCCCGGACTTC. This codes for CASSRAVPVPDF. The full variable domain, completed using reference TRBV2 and TRBJ2-7, is EPEVTQTPSHQVTQMGQEVILRCVPISNHLYFYWYRQILGQKVEFLVSFYNNEISEKSEIFDDQFSVERPDGSNFTLKIRSTKLEDSAMYFCASSRAVPVPDFGPGTRLTVT.

The V gene is TRBV11-1, the J gene TRBJ2-4, with D perhaps TRBD1 (6 bases). The CDR3 covers 19 residues. The germline V gene has CDR1 SGHAT and CDR2 FQDESV (reference sequence). Trimming left V 1 base short and J 1 base short, with 20 bases between. DNA for the CDR3: TGTGCCAGCAGCTTAGGAGGACACAGGGATACGAGGGCCAAAAACATTCAGTACTTC. Translated: CASSLGGHRDTRAKNIQYF.

The chain couples TRBV9 to TRBJ2-7; D unresolved. There are 14 residues in the CDR3. V lost 0 bases to trimming and J lost 4 bases, with 11 bases between them. Germline assignment: CDR1 SGDLS and CDR2 YYNGEE. The CDR3 DNA is TGTGCCAGCAGCGTAGGGGTAGCTGGATACGAGCAGTACTTC. This gives the protein CASSVGVAGYEQYF.

The rearrangement uses TRBV29-1 and TRBJ1-2; D ambiguous. Germline V CDR1 and CDR2: SQVTM, ANQGSEA. V shed 0 bases and J shed 5 bases, with 22 bases lying between them. This CDR3 spans 17 amino acids. The CDR3 DNA is TGCAGCGTTGAAGATCTATTAGGTGTGACAAGCGGGTATGGCTACACCTTC. Its protein is CSVEDLLGVTSGYGYTF. The whole variable domain, remainder taken from reference TRBV29-1 and TRBJ1-2, is SAVISQKPSRDICQRGTSLTIQCQVDSQVTMMFWYRQQPGQSLTLIATANQGSEATYESGFVIDKFPISRPNLTFSTLTVSNMSPEDSSIYLCSVEDLLGVTSGYGYTFGSGTRLTVV.

The V gene is TRBV7-9, the J gene TRBJ2-1; D not resolved. In germline, CDR1 is SEHNR, CDR2 FQNEAQ (reference sequence). The CDR3 has 11 amino acids. Trimming cost V 1 base and J 10 bases, with 5 bases left between them. The CDR3 coding sequence is TGTGCCAGCAGCTTAGAGTACGAGCAGTTCTTC. The encoded protein is CASSLEYEQFF. The variable domain in full, with the rest retrieved from reference TRBV7-9 and TRBJ2-1, is DTGVSQNPRHKITKRGQNVTFRCDPISEHNRLYWYRQTLGQGPEFLTYFQNEAQLEKSRLLSDRFSAERPKGSFSTLEIQRTEQGDSAMYLCASSLEYEQFFGPGTRLTVL.

V and J are TRBV19 and TRBJ2-5; TRBD2 matches at 12 bases. Germline assignment: CDR1 LNHDA and CDR2 SQIVND (reference sequence). The CDR3 totals 14 residues. V was clipped by 3 bases and J by 7 bases; unmatched bases: 3. CDR3 sequence (DNA): TGTGCCAGTAGTATGGGACTAGCGGGTTGGACCCAGTACTTC. As protein: CASSMGLAGWTQYF.

The chain uses TRBV5-1 and TRBJ2-5, with a possible D match to TRBD2 (6 bases). From germline, CDR1 is SGHRS and CDR2 YFSETQ. The CDR3 is made up of 15 amino acids. Trimming cost V 1 base and J 2 bases, with 12 bases left between them. CDR3: CASSLRSGVQETQYF. DNA for the CDR3: TGCGCCAGCAGCTTGAGGTCGGGAGTACAAGAGACCCAGTACTTC.

This chain joins TRBV2 and TRBJ2-5; D is undetermined. The CDR3 runs to 13 residues. The V and J ends lost 7 bases and 3 bases respectively, with 12 bases between them. Germline V CDR1 and CDR2: SNHLY, FYNNEI. CDR3 sequence: CASKANVEETQYF. The DNA for the CDR3 is TGTGCCAGCAAGGCCAACGTAGAAGAGACCCAGTACTTC.

This clone came up a few times. The chain employs TRBV5-1 and TRBJ1-2, with TRBD1 identical over 7 bases. The V and J ends lost 0 bases and 5 bases, in that order; junction bases with no gene match: 4. CDR3 length: 14 amino acids. CDR1 is SGHRS and CDR2 is YFSETQ in the germline V gene. This CDR3 is CASSLETGSYGYTF. The CDR3 DNA reads TGCGCCAGCAGCTTGGAGACAGGGTCGTATGGCTACACCTTC.

V and J are TRBV7-9 and TRBJ1-5; the D gene is possibly TRBD1 (6 bases). This CDR3 comprises 14 residues. Germline V CDR1 and CDR2: SEHNR, FQNEAQ (reference sequence). The V and J ends lost 5 bases and 3 bases respectively, with 11 bases between them. CDR3 residues: CASSLTGTNQPQHF. DNA of the CDR3: TGTGCCAGCAGCCTTACAGGGACCAATCAGCCCCAGCATTTT.

This clone was observed once. This rearrangement joins TRBV28 to TRBJ2-2, with 9 bases aligning to TRBD1. From germline, CDR1 is MDHEN and CDR2 SYDVKM. The CDR3 loop spans 18 amino acids. Trimming at V came to 5 bases and at J to 4 bases, leaving 14 bases not matched to a gene. The CDR3 DNA sequence: TGTGCCAGCAGTCGCAGTCCCTCGACAGGGGGGGTCACCGGGGAGCTGTTTTTT. Its translation: CASSRSPSTGGVTGELFF.

In its sample, this clone was seen once. This chain links TRBV18 with TRBJ2-7, with TRBD2 matching 9 bases. CDR1 is KGHSH, CDR2 LQKENI, per germline. With 3 bases clipped from V and 6 bases from J, the junction kept 12 bases outside the gene matches. CDR3 length: 16 amino acids. DNA for the CDR3: TGTGCCAGCTCACCGCCTGACCGCGGGGGGGGAGGCGAGCAGTACTTC. Amino acid sequence: CASSPPDRGGGGEQYF.

In DNA, the CDR3 is TGTGCCAGCAGTTACCCTTCGACAGGGGATGGCTACACCTTC. It specifies CASSYPSTGDGYTF. The V and J genes are TRBV6-5 and TRBJ1-2; 8 nucleotides agree with TRBD1. Per the germline V gene, CDR1 is MNHEY and CDR2 is SVGAGI. V dropped 2 bases and J dropped 6; count of bases not matched to a gene: 5. This CDR3 has 14 amino acids.